The rows below give T cell receptor beta chains drawn from one sample of a study of CD8+ T cells in alopecia areata. Method: immunoSEQ multiplex PCR; TCRdb's copy keeps in-frame clones and lacks some. The sample contains 110,000 to 150,000 clones, about 60% of which appear only once. This specimen was CD4+ T cells sorted from blood, taken at week 0. The receptors come from a human donor with alopecia areata. Both conserved end residues are part of each CDR3.

V gene	J gene	CDR3 protein
TRBV6-5	TRBJ1-4	CASRRGREKLFF
TRBV6-6	TRBJ2-7	CASSFSYEQYF
TRBV5-6	TRBJ2-1	CASSTYNEQFF
TRBV29-1	TRBJ1-2	CSVDPGQANYGYTF
TRBV5-1	TRBJ2-5	CASSLVGETQYF
TRBV10-2	TRBJ1-5	CASSGTGTNQPQHF
TRBV5-1	TRBJ2-6	CASSSDSSGANVLTF
TRBV29-1	TRBJ1-1	CSVQGVNGNTEAFF
TRBV6-5	TRBJ1-1	CASSLDRVNTEAFF
TRBV30	TRBJ2-3	CAWSIQGADTQYF
TRBV30	TRBJ1-2	CAWRSGWGGYTF
TRBV5-4	TRBJ2-1	CASSSRGGTGGIYNEQFF
TRBV29-1	TRBJ2-7	CSVGVGLSDPTRQYF
TRBV2	TRBJ2-7	CASRSLGGPYEQYF
TRBV7-2	TRBJ2-6	CASSYRLAGVSGANVLTF
TRBV7-9	TRBJ2-5	CASSQDIFGETQYF
TRBV30	TRBJ1-5	CAWSKDSYQPQHF
TRBV7-3	TRBJ2-1	CASSLRAAGNNEQFF
TRBV6-5	TRBJ2-2	CASSYLVANTGELFF
TRBV7-9	TRBJ2-7	CASSLGQGLAYSYEQYF
TRBV5-1	TRBJ2-7	CASSLGQVVNEQYF
TRBV30	TRBJ2-7	CAWSGGFREQYF
TRBV27	TRBJ1-6	CASSFSAQLQSPLHF
TRBV30	TRBJ2-2	CAWRGARNTGELFF
TRBV4-2	TRBJ2-1	CASSQAGGDEQFF
TRBV6-5	TRBJ1-5	CASSYSSGSNQPQHF
TRBV19	TRBJ1-1	CASTQYGVAFF
TRBV29-1	TRBJ2-3	CSETESTDTQYF
TRBV5-1	TRBJ1-1	CASSLVRGTEAFF
TRBV30	TRBJ1-1	CAWSKTGGNEAFF
TRBV4-3	TRBJ1-5	CASSQDGQGKGNQPQHF
TRBV29-1	TRBJ2-6	CSVYVRRNRSGANVLTF
TRBV25-1	TRBJ1-2	CASRRAGQVFSTF
TRBV2	TRBJ2-1	CANRRELADNEQFF
TRBV7-9	TRBJ1-2	CASSSGQRFLYGYTF
TRBV5-1	TRBJ2-5	CASSFGGPGETQYF
TRBV7-2	TRBJ2-2	CASKGTSGNTGELFF
TRBV5-1	TRBJ2-5	CASSLRDRAIQETQYF
TRBV4-3	TRBJ1-2	CASSQDRTGQYGYTF
TRBV30	TRBJ1-2	CAGSRGSLPTNYGYTF
TRBV30	TRBJ2-7	CAWSKTGSYEQYF
TRBV23-1	TRBJ1-6	CASSQTHKAWDSPLHF
TRBV7-2	TRBJ2-1	CASSLALVAGGRSNEQFF
TRBV29-1	TRBJ1-5	CSMTGTGGADQPQHF
TRBV4-1	TRBJ1-2	CASSQAGYGYTF
TRBV5-1	TRBJ2-5	CASTGGETQYF
TRBV30	TRBJ1-3	CAWSGELISLSGNTIYF
TRBV7-9	TRBJ1-2	CASSLTGDGYTF
TRBV19	TRBJ1-2	CASSSGRDYGYTF
TRBV2	TRBJ2-1	CASSRSGGAYNEQFF
TRBV4-1	TRBJ2-1	CASRETGTGRYEQFF